This T cell receptor beta chain originates from a study of cytomegalovirus exposure and HLA in healthy donors. Findings and caveats of the study: An analysis was carried out at a later point. It showed that HLA-associated TCR beta chains were more clonally expanded than equally common non-associated chains.

This CDR3 comprises 14 residues. The germline gives CDR1 LNHDA, CDR2 SQIVND (reference sequence). V was pared by 1 base and J by 11 bases, with 15 bases between. Concerning this clone: Its cognate antigen is unknown.

The PCR had 60 Vbeta and 13 Jbeta primers. Data came from immunoSEQ multiplex PCR; TCRdb stores just in-frame clones and leaves some out. Found here are fewer than 200,000 clones, approximately 84% of them singletons; the top ten hold around 4.3%. The source material was PBMCs. V gene TRBV19 combines with J gene TRBJ2-1; maybe TRBD2 (6 bases). The TCR sequence derives from a woman in her 50s in good health and CMV-seropositive. The CDR3 nucleotides are TGTGCCAGTAGTATAGGGGCGGGGTCCCGTCAGCAGTTCTTC. This gives the protein CASSIGAGSRQQFF.